This TCR beta chain was identified in a study of blood T cell repertoires in COVID-19. As for the study in general: The United States, Italy and Spain supplied acute and convalescent COVID-19 samples. T cells, B-cell-depleted T cells, or PBMCs supplied cDNA or gDNA.

Original handling: It was from reference gene primer amplification that nucleated cell counts were estimated. Clones were sequenced by immunoSEQ multiplex PCR, and TCRdb holds only the in-frame ones, with some missing. D and trimming come from the DNA, and the V and J calls and clone size come from that table. The table shows some 68,000 clones, with over 80% occurring only once. Trimming removed 5 bases at V and 7 bases at J, with 17 bases between. This CDR3 is 15 amino acids long. From germline, CDR1 is SGHTA and CDR2 FQGNSA. The chain is built from TRBV7-2 and TRBJ1-4; the D gene is possibly TRBD1 (5 bases). This receptor was identified in a human donor in a cohort sampled during active COVID-19. Input material: peripheral blood. Here the CDR3 DNA reads TGTGCCAGCAGCCCTAGCGCGGGACTTAGTGAAAAACTGTTTTTT. This sequence encodes CASSPSAGLSEKLFF.